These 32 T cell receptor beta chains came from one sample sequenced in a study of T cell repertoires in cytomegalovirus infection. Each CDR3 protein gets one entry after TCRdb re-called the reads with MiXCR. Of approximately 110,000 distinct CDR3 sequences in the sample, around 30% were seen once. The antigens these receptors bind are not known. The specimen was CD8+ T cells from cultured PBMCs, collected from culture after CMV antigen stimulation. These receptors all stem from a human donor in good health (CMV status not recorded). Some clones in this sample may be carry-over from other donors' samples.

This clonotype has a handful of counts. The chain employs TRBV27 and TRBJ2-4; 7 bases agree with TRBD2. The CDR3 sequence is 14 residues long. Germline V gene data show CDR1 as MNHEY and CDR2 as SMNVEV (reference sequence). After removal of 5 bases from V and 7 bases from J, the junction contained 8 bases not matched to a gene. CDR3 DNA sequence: TGTGCCAGCAGTACATGGCAGGGAGGGAACATTCAGTACTTC. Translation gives CASSTWQGGNIQYF.

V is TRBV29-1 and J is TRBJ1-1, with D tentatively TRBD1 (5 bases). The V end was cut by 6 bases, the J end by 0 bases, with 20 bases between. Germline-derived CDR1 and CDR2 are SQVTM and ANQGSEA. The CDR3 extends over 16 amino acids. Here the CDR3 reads CSVQGSLTGVNTEAFF. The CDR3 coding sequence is TGCAGCGTCCAGGGTAGTTTGACGGGAGTGAACACTGAAGCTTTCTTT.

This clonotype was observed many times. The CDR3 loop is CASSQGSGSHYEQYF. The DNA of the CDR3 is TGCGCCAGCAGCCAAGGCTCCGGGTCGCATTACGAGCAGTACTTC. This chain joins TRBV4-1 and TRBJ2-7; D gene unclear. CDR3 length equals 15 residues. Trimming took 1 base from V and 4 from J, leaving 14 bases between them. Germline-derived CDR1 and CDR2 are MGHRA and YSYEKL.

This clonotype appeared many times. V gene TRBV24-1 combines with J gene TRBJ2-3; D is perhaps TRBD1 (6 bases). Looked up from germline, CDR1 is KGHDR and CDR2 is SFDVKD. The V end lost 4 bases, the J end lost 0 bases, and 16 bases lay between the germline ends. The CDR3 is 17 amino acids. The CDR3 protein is CATSDIRDTSSTDTQYF. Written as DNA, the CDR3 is TGTGCCACCAGTGACATCCGGGACACCTCTAGCACAGATACGCAGTATTTT.

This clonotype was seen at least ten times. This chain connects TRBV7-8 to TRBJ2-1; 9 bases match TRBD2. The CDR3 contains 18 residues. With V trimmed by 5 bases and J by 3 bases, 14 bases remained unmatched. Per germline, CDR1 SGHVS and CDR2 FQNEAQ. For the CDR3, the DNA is TGTGCCAGCAGCCCAACCCTACTCATGACTAGCGGCTACAATGAGCAGTTCTTC. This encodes CASSPTLLMTSGYNEQFF.

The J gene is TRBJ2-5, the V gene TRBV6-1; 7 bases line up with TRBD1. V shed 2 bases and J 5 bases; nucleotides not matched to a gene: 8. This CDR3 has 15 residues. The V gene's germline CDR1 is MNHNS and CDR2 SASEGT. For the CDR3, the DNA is TGTGCCAGCAGTGAAAAGACAGGGATCAGGGAGACCCAGTACTTC. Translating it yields CASSEKTGIRETQYF.

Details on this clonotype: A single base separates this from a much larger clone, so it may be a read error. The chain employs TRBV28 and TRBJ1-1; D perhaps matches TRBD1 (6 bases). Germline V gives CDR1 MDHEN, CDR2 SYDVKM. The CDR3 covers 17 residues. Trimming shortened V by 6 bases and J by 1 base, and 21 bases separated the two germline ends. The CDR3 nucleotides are TGTGCCAGCAGATTTCCAAACGGGGGCAGGGGGAACACTGAAGCTTTCTTT. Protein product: CASRFPNGGRGNTEAFF.

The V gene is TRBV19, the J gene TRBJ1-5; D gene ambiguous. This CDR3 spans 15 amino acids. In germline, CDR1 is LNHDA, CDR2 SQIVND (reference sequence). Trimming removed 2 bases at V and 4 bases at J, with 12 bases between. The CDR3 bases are TGTGCCAGTAGTATAATGGGAGGAGGAAATCAGCCCCAGCATTTT. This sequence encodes CASSIMGGGNQPQHF.

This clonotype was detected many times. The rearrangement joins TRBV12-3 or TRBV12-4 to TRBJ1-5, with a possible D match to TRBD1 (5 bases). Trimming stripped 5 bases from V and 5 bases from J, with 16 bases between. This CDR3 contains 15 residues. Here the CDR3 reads CASSMVGDGDQPQHF. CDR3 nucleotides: TGTGCCAGCAGTATGGTCGGGGACGGGGATCAGCCCCAGCATTTT.

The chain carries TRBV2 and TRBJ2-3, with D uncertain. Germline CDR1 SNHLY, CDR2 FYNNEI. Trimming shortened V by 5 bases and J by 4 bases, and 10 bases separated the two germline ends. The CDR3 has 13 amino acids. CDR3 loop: CASSLEWADTQYF. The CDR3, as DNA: TGTGCCAGCAGTCTGGAGTGGGCAGATACGCAGTATTTT.

The CDR3 coding sequence is TGTGCCAGCACCCGGGACAGGGTTACGGATGGCTACACCTTC. Its translation is CASTRDRVTDGYTF. This chain uses TRBV12-3 or TRBV12-4 with TRBJ1-2; TRBD1 matches at 9 bases. After removal of 7 bases from V and 6 bases from J, the junction contained 9 bases not matched to a gene. The CDR3 loop spans 14 amino acids.

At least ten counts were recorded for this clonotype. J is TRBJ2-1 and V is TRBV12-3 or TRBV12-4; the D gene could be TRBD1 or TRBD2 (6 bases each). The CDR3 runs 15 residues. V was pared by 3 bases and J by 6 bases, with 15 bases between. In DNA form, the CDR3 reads TGTGCCAGCAGTTTTGTGGGGGGCAGAGTCAATGAGCAGTTCTTC. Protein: CASSFVGGRVNEQFF.

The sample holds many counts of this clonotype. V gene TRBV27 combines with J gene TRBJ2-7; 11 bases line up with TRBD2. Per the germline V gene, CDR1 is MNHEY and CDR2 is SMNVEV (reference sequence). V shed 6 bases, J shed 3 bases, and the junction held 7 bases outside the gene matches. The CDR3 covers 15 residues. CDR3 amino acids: CASSPPTSGGYEQYF. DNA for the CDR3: TGTGCCAGCAGCCCCCCCACTAGCGGGGGCTACGAGCAGTACTTC.

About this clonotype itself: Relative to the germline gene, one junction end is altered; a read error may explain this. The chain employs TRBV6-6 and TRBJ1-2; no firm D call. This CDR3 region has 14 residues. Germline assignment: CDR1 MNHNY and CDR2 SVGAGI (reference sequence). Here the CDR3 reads CASSYSGPARGYTF. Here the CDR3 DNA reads TGTGCCAGCAGCTACTCTGGACCAGCGCGTGGCTACACCTTC.

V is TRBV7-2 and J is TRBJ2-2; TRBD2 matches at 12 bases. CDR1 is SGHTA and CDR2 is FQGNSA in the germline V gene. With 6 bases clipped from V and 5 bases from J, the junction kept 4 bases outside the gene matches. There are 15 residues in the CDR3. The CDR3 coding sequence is TGTGCCAGCAGGCGACTAGCGGGGGAAACCGGGGAGCTGTTTTTT. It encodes CASRRLAGETGELFF.

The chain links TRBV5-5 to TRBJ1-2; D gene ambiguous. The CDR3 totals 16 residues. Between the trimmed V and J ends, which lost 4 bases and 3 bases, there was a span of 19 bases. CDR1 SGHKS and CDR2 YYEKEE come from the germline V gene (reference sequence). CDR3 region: CASSRLTGVVYYGYTF. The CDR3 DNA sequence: TGTGCCAGCAGCAGGCTTACCGGGGTTGTTTACTATGGCTACACCTTC.

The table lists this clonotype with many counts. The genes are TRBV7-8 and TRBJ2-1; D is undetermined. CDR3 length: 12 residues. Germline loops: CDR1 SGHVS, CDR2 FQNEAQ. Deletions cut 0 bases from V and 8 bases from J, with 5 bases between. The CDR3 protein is CASSLADHEQFF. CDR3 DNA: TGTGCCAGCAGCTTAGCAGACCATGAGCAGTTCTTC.

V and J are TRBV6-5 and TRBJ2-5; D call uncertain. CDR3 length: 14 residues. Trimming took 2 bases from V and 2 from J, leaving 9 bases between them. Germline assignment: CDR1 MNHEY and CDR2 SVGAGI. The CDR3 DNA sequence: TGTGCCAGCAGTTACAGTGGTGGGCAAGAGACCCAGTACTTC. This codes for CASSYSGGQETQYF.

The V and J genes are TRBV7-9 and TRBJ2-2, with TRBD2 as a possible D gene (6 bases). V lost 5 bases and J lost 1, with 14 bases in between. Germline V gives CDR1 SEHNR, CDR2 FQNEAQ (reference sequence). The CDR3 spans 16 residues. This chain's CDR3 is CASSPLARGNTGELFF. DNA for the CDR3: TGTGCCAGCAGCCCTCTCGCGCGGGGGAACACCGGGGAGCTGTTTTTT.

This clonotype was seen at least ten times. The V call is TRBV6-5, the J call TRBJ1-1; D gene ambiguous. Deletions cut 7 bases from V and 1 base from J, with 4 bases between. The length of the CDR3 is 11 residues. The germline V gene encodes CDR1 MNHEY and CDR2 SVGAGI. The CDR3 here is CASTQNTEAFF. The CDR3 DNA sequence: TGTGCCAGCACCCAGAACACTGAAGCTTTCTTT.

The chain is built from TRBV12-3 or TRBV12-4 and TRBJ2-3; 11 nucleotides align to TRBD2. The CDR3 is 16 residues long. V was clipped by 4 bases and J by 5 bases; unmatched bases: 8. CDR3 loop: CASSYASGGWQDTQYF. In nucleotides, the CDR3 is TGTGCCAGCAGTTATGCTAGCGGGGGGTGGCAAGATACGCAGTATTTT.

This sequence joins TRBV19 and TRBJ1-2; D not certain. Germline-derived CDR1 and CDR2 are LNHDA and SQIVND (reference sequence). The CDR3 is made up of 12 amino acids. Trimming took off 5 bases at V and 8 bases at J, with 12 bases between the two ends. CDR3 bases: TGTGCCAGTAGTTTATCCCTGCAGGGCTACACCTTC. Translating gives CASSLSLQGYTF.

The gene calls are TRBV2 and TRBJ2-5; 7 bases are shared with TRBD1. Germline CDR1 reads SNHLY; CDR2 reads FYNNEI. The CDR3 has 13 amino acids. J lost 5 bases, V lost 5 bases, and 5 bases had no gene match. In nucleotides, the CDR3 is TGTGCCAGCAGTCCGGGACAGCTCGAGACCCAGTACTTC. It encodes CASSPGQLETQYF. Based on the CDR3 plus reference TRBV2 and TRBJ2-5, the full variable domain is EPEVTQTPSHQVTQMGQEVILRCVPISNHLYFYWYRQILGQKVEFLVSFYNNEISEKSEIFDDQFSVERPDGSNFTLKIRSTKLEDSAMYFCASSPGQLETQYFGPGTRLLVL.

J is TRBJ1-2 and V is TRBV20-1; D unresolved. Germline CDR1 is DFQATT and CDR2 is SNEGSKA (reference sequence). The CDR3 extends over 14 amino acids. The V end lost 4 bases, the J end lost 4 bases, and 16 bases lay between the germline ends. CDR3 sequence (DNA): TGCAGTGCTAACACTCGTGGGGTCTTCTATGGCTACACCTTC. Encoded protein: CSANTRGVFYGYTF.

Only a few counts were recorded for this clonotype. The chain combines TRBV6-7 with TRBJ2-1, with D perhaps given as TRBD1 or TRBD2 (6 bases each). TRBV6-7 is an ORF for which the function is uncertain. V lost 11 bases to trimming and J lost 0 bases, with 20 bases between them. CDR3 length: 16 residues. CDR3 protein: CAHRVLRRGSYNEQFF. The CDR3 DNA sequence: TGTGCCCACAGGGTCCTCAGGCGGGGCTCCTACAATGAGCAGTTCTTC.

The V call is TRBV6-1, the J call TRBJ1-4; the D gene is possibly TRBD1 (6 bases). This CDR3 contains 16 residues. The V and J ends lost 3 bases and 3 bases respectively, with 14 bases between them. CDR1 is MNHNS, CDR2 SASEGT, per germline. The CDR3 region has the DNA TGTGCCAGCAGTGATCCTCAGGGGAGGGCTAATGAAAAACTGTTTTTT. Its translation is CASSDPQGRANEKLFF.

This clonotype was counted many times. This CDR3 reads CASSPGMNQPQHF. The CDR3 DNA is TGTGCCAGCAGCCCCGGCATGAATCAGCCCCAGCATTTT. This chain uses TRBV7-8 with TRBJ1-5; D gene uncertain. Germline V gene sequence: CDR1 SGHVS, CDR2 FQNEAQ. The CDR3 is 13 amino acids. Trimming took 5 bases from V and 4 from J, leaving 9 bases between them. Complete variable domain (other parts from reference TRBV7-8 and TRBJ1-5): GAGVSQSPRYKVAKRGQDVALRCDPISGHVSLFWYQQALGQGPEFLTYFQNEAQLDKSGLPSDRFFAERPEGSVSTLKIQRTQQEDSAVYLCASSPGMNQPQHFGDGTRLSIL.

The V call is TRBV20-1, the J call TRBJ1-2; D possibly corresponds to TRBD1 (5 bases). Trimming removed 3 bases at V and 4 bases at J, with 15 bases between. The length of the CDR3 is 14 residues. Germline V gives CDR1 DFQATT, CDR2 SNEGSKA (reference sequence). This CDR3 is CSARRDEWRYGYTF. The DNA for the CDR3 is TGCAGTGCTAGGCGGGACGAGTGGCGCTATGGCTACACCTTC.

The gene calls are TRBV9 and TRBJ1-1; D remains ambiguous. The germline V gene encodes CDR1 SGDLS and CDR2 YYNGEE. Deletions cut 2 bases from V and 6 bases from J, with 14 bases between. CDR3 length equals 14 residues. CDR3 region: CASSVGGGNAEAFF. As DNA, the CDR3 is TGTGCCAGCAGCGTTGGAGGAGGGAATGCTGAAGCTTTCTTT.

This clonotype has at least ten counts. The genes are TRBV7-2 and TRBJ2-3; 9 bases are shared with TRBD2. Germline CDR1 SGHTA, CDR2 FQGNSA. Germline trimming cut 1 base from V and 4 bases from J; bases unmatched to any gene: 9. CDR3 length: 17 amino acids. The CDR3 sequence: CASSLDIAGGPADTQYF. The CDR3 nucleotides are TGTGCCAGCAGCTTAGATATCGCGGGGGGGCCCGCAGATACGCAGTATTTT.

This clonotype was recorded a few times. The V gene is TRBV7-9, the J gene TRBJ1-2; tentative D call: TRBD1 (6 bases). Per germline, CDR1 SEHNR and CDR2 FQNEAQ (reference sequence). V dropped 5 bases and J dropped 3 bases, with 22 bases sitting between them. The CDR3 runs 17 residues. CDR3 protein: CASSPARAGEGDYGYTF. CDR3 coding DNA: TGTGCCAGCAGCCCTGCCAGGGCAGGGGAAGGGGACTATGGCTACACCTTC.

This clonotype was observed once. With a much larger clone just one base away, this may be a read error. CDR3 in amino acids: CSVHQGYGNQPQHF. The CDR3 DNA follows: TGCAGCGTTCATCAGGGGTATGGCAATCAGCCCCAGCATTTT. The J gene is TRBJ1-5, the V gene TRBV29-1, with TRBD1 as a possible D gene (6 bases). Germline V gives CDR1 SQVTM, CDR2 ANQGSEA. V was trimmed by 5 bases and J by 2 bases, leaving 13 bases between them. The CDR3 totals 14 residues.